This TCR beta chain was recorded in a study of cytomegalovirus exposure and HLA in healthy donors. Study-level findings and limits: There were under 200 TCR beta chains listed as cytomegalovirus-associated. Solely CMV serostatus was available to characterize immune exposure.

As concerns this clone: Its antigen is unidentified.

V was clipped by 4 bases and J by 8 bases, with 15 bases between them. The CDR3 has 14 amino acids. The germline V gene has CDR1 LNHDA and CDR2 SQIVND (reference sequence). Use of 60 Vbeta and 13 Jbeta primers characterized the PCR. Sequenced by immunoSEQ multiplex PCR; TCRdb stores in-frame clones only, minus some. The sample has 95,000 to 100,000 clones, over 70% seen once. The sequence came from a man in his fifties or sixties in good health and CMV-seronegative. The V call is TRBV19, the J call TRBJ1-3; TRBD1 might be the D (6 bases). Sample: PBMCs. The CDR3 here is CASSRQQGEDTIYF. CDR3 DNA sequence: TGTGCCAGTAGTAGGCAACAGGGAGAGGACACCATATATTTT.